This record looks at one T cell receptor beta chain sequence and its context. There is no known antigen for this receptor. No clone much larger than this one lies a single base away; base qualities are absent. Germline trimming: 3 bases from V, 4 bases from J; junction bases outside gene matches: 5. Its CDR3 holds 16 amino acids, cysteine through phenylalanine. CDR3 DNA only is kept here, 48 bases in frame from base 1. The germline V gene provides CDR1 SGHDN and CDR2 FVKESK. The cohort was made up of 500 to 800 healthy bone marrow donors. At the time of sampling, all cohort members were nominally healthy, though unrecorded immune exposures were likely present. The donor was CMV seropositive and was included in the group of 290 or so seropositive cohort members. Every donor gave a peripheral blood sample, and the peripheral blood mononuclear cells from that sample were used for TCR beta sequencing. Genomic DNA extraction from the blood cell samples was performed with the Qiagen DNeasy Blood Extraction Kit.

To prepare the library, the immunoSEQ multiplex PCR assay was applied. For the multiplex PCR, a mixture combining 60 forward primers for TCR Vbeta segments and 13 reverse primers for TCR Jbeta segments was used. Amplification of the CDR3 region of rearranged TCR beta genes was performed with a multiplex PCR assay on genomic DNA. Amplified TCR beta libraries were sequenced as 87-base-pair reads on the Illumina HiSeq System. In the source study's methods: In a later analysis, approximately 74 million unique TCR beta chains were counted across the 500 to 700 repertoires, and some 10 million of these chains were shared by at least two donors. Raw reads were error-corrected and collapsed into unique sequences with a nearest-neighbor algorithm that merged closely related sequences to remove PCR and sequencing errors. V, D and J gene segments were assigned by aligning CDR3 sequences to IMGT reference sequences. Each retained sequence needed at least a six-nucleotide match to both a V gene segment and a J gene segment. A rearrangement counted as productive if the CDR3 had no stop codons and remained in frame with V and J, and every other rearrangement counted as non-productive. Following IMGT convention, CDR3 was defined as the stretch from the second conserved V-encoded cysteine to the conserved J-encoded phenylalanine. The earlier analysis of 587 of the donors excluded sequences that lacked an unambiguous match to a single V gene segment. In an earlier analysis of around 600 of the donors, V segments were called functional above 56.7% productive rearrangements and were called segregating when the between-donor standard deviation exceeded 5%. To diagnose cytomegalovirus status from the catalog of TCR beta chain sequences, a statistical classification framework was built. V and J gene assignment, in a later analysis, came from comparing TCR nucleotide sequences with IMGT/GENE-DB human TR gene sequences. The TCRdist pipeline was used in a later analysis to assign CDR3 sequences and most-parsimonious VDJ recombination scenarios. A later analysis defined each TCR beta chain by its CDR3 amino acid sequence plus V-gene family, and excluded reads lacking a unique V-gene family. A later analysis removed 600 or so highly shared, low-generation-probability nucleotide sequences to deal with suspected cross-contamination and a sequencing artifact. For each public chain, a later analysis derived a clonal expansion index from normalized ranks of inferred template counts within each repertoire. In a later analysis, generation probabilities were computed with a VDJ recombination model fitted to out-of-frame rearrangements, and the resulting probabilities were checked against IGoR. In a later analysis, TCR-TCR, TCR-HLA and TCR-CMV co-occurrence was scored with hypergeometric tests, and a repertoire-size bias correction was applied to TCR pairs. In a later analysis, false discovery rates were estimated by permuting HLA or CMV assignments 20 times. A later analysis grouped co-occurring TCRs with DBSCAN, adding TCRdist sequence similarity when clustering within HLA-allele-positive subsets. Repertoires with fewer than 30,000 or more than 120,000 public chains were left out of co-occurrence clustering, as were five repertoires with anomalous nucleotide sharing. What TCRdb holds here is the immuneACCESS table cut down to in-frame rearrangements. Part of the clones is not present; checked against another copy, under half of the missing clones reflect an unresolved V gene, and the others are unexplained. The DNA was the basis for D and trimming; V, J and clone size are from that table. The sample table lists 160,000 or so clones, 81% of them with a count of one. The ten largest clones add up to 1% to 1.5% of the sample.

These data come from a study of cytomegalovirus exposure and HLA in healthy donors (dated by TCRdb to between 2016 and 2019). Background for the entire study: An earlier analysis of roughly 630 of the donors reported 250 to 300 Gb of sequence data and 100 million to 140 million unique TCR beta sequences from 150 million to 200 million T cells. Around 330 gigabases of sequencing data and 70 million to 100 million unique TCR sequences made up an early release that covered fewer than 650 HLA-typed donors. Of the roughly 410 genotyped donors, 65% to 90% were placed in the genetic ancestry cluster associated with self-reported Caucasian donors. The study aimed to test whether signatures of past pathogen exposure could be identified by cataloging public T cell receptors. The T cell repertoires of 666 subjects were profiled by immunosequencing and related to cytomegalovirus serostatus. In addition to the first cohort of roughly 670 subjects, a separate validation cohort of approximately 130 different subjects was used. To predict cytomegalovirus infection status, the study combined high-throughput TCR immunosequencing, statistical association of individual TCRs with disease status, and machine learning. To study patterns of TCR occurrence, a later analysis re-analyzed previously published TCR beta repertoires from 500 to 850 donors and added high-resolution HLA genotyping. Rather than using new phenotypic data, the later analysis identified candidate immune exposures from TCR beta sequences and from how often those sequences occurred across donors. To decide whether each TCR beta V gene segment behaved as functional or pseudogenic, an earlier analysis of several hundred of the donors relied on high-throughput TCR beta sequencing. Alongside the repertoire data, information on donor age, sex, ethnicity and CMV serostatus was compiled. Genome-wide SNP genotypes for about 60% of the 666 donors were used in a later genetic analysis, which treated that subset as a discovery cohort. Every discovery cohort repertoire had been produced on one sequencing platform. HLA typing included class I and class II loci at four-digit resolution. Typing coverage varied by locus: roughly 629-640 donors for A, B, C, DRB1 and DQB1; approximately 500 for DQA1; more than 600 for DPA1; approximately 470 for DPB1. A handful of DR-DQ haplotypes were handled as single units for association and clustering because linkage in the cohort was strong. Across approximately 400 genotyped donors of the cohort, an average of about 220,000 unique TCR beta nucleotide sequences per donor were sequenced, and around 19% of those sequences were non-productive. Overall study results and their limits: Most TCR sequences were seen in very few donors, while some public TCRs were found in many individuals. Sequencing depth was assumed to be roughly uniform across donors in the presence/absence analyses, though that assumption may not hold. At a false discovery rate of 0.05, a later analysis linked 15,000 to 20,000 TCR beta sequences to specific HLA alleles. In both the original and validation cohorts, the classifier was reported to diagnose cytomegalovirus status with high specificity and sensitivity. Because counts were too low, more than 15 rarely observed V segments, including chromosome 9 orphons, were excluded from the earlier analysis of 587 of the donors. Most CMV-associated TCR beta chains appeared to be HLA-restricted in a later analysis, and the HLA associations seemed to be driven largely by CMV exposure. This cohort had only TCR beta chains sequenced, and the lack of alpha or paired-chain data limited which features could be detected. According to a later genetic analysis, donors in an Asian-associated ancestry cluster had fewer N-insertions in productive TCRs than the roughly 670-donor mean. In a later analysis, the rate of TCR association differed among HLA loci, with DRB1 alleles having the most associated TCRs and HLA-C alleles having the fewest. When HLA alleles, especially DR and DQ, strongly co-occurred, attributing TCR associations to individual alleles was difficult. Because some donors lacked HLA typing at each locus, the association tests relied only on the typed subset. A few of the identified cytomegalovirus-associated TCR beta chains were confirmed in vitro to be specific for cytomegalovirus antigens. An earlier analysis of 587 of the donors showed that most TCR beta V segments appeared in productive rearrangements either about 90% or about 30% of the time, which broadly matched IMGT annotations. Correlated functional status among segregating V segments might be attributable to linkage disequilibrium, but an unknown experimental factor could not be ruled out. A further reported finding was that TCR beta sequences accurately predicted the HLA-A and HLA-B alleles for most subjects in the first cohort. Compared with equally common non-associated chains, HLA-associated TCR beta chains in a later analysis were more clonally expanded and had lower generation probabilities. A group of highly shared sequence variants was considered likely to be a technical artifact of the sequencing pipeline. CMV serostatus was the only immune exposure information available for the cohort. Several of the top co-occurrence clusters appeared to be linked to parvovirus B19, influenza, CMV and Epstein-Barr virus, according to a later analysis. According to the authors, the approach could potentially be generalized to other disease states and immunological phenotypes. A later genetic analysis associated a missense DCLRE1C variant with V-gene and J-gene trimming of TCR beta chains, and an independent cohort replicated the association. The study listed 150 to 200 TCR beta chains as associated with cytomegalovirus. Because the 87-base-pair reads could not distinguish some IMGT-functional V segments, including TRBV6-2 and TRBV6-3, those segments were excluded.

The receptor was isolated from a man in his fifties or sixties in good health and CMV-seropositive. The chain is encoded by TRBV14 joined to TRBJ2-1; TRBD2 matches 11 bases in the middle. What was sequenced was PBMCs. The CDR3 reads CASSHPTSGEYNEQFF. The bases read TGTGCCAGCAGCCACCCGACTAGCGGGGAGTACAATGAGCAGTTCTTC.